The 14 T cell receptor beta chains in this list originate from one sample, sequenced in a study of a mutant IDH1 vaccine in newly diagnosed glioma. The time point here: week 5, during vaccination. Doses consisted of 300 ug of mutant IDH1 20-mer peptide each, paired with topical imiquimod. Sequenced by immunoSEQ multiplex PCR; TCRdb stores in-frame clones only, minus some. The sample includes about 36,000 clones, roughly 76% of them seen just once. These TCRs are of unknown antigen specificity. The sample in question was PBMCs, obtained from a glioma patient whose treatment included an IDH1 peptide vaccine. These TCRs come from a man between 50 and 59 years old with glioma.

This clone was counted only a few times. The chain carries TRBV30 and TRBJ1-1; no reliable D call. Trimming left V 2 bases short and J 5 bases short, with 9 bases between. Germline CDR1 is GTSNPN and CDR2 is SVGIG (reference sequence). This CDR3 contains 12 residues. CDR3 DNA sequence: TGTGCCTGGAGTCAAGTCGGGACTGAAGCTTTCTTT. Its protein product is CAWSQVGTEAFF.

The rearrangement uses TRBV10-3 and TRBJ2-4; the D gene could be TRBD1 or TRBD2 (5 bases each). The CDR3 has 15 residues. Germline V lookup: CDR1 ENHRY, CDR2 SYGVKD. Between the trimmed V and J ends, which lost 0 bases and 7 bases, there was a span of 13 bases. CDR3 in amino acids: CAISESGDLGNIQYF. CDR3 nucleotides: TGTGCCATCAGTGAGTCGGGGGACCTAGGGAACATTCAGTACTTC.

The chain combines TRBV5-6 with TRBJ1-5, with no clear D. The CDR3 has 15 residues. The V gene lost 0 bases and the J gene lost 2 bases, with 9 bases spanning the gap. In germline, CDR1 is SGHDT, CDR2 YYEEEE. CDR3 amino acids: CASSLGDGGNQPQHF. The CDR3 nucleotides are TGTGCCAGCAGCTTGGGTGACGGGGGCAATCAGCCCCAGCATTTT.

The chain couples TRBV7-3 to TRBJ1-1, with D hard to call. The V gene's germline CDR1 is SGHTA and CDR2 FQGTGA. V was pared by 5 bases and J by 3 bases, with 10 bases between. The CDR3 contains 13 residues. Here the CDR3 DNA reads TGTGCCAGCAGCGGTGAGGCCTACACTGAAGCTTTCTTT. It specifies CASSGEAYTEAFF.

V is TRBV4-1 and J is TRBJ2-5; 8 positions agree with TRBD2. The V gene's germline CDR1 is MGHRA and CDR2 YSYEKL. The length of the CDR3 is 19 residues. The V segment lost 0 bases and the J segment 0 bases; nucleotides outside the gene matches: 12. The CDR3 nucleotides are TGCGCCAGCAGCCAAGATAGTAGAACGGCTAGCGGGTACCAAGAGACCCAGTACTTC. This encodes CASSQDSRTASGYQETQYF.

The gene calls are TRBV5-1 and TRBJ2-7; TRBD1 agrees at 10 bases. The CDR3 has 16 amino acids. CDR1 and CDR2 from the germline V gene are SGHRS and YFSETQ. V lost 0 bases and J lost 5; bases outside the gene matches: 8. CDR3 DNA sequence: TGCGCCAGCAGCTTGGTAGTCGGGACAGGGGTGGACGAGCAGTACTTC. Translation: CASSLVVGTGVDEQYF.

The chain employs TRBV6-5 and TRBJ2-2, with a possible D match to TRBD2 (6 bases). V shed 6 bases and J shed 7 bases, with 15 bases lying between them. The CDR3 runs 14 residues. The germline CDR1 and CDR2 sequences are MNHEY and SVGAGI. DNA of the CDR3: TGTGCCAGCAGCGTTTCGGGGGTTCGCGGGGAGCTGTTTTTT. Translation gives CASSVSGVRGELFF.

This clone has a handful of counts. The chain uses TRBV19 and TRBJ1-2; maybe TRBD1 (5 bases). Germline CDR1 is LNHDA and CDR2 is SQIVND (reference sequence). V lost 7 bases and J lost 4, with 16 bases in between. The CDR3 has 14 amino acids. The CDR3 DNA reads TGTGCCAGTACCCGGCAAGGGGAGGTCTATGGCTACACCTTC. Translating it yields CASTRQGEVYGYTF. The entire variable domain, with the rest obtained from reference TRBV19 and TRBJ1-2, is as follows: DGGITQSPKYLFRKEGQNVTLSCEQNLNHDAMYWYRQDPGQGLRLIYYSQIVNDFQKGDIAEGYSVSREKKESFPLTVTSAQKNPTAFYLCASTRQGEVYGYTFGSGTRLTVV.

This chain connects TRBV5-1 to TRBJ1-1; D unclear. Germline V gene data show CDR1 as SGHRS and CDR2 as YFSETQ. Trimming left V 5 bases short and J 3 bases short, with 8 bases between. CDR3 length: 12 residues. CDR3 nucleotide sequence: TGCGCCAGCAGTTTCGGTGACACTGAAGCTTTCTTT. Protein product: CASSFGDTEAFF.

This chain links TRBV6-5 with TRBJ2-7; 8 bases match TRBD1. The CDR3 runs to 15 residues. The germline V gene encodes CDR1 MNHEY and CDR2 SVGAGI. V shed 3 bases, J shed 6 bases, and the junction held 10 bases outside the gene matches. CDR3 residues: CASSYWADRGAEQYF. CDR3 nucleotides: TGTGCCAGCAGTTATTGGGCCGACAGGGGTGCCGAGCAGTACTTC.

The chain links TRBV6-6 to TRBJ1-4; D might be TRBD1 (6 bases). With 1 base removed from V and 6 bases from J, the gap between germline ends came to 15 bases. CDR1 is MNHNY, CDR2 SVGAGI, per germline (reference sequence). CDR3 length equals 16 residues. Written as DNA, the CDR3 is TGTGCCAGCAGTTACTGGGGGGCAGGGAAGGATGAAAAACTGTTTTTT. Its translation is CASSYWGAGKDEKLFF.

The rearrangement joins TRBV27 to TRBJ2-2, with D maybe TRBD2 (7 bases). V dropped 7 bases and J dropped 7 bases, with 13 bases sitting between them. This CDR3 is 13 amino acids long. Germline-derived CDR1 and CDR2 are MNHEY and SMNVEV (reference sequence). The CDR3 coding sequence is TGTGCCAGCAATACGGGGGGCAACGGGGAGCTGTTTTTT. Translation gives CASNTGGNGELFF.

This chain's CDR3 is CASKGTGDTGELFF. The DNA of the CDR3 is TGTGCCAGTAAAGGGACAGGGGATACCGGGGAGCTGTTTTTT. The chain links TRBV19 to TRBJ2-2, with 10 bases fitting TRBD1. Germline-derived CDR1 and CDR2 are LNHDA and SQIVND (reference sequence). The CDR3 has 14 residues. The V segment lost 7 bases and the J segment 5 bases; nucleotides outside the gene matches: 4.

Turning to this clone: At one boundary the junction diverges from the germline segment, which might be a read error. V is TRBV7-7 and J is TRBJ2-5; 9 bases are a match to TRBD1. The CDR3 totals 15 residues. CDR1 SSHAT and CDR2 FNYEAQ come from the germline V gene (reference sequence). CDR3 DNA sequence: TGTGCTAGCAGTACCGGGACAGGGATGTCTCTGACCCAGTACTTC. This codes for CASSTGTGMSLTQYF.